This T cell receptor (beta chain) was profiled in a study of T cell repertoires in cytomegalovirus infection. As for the study in general: Epitope selection comprised recently identified HLA-C-restricted CMV epitopes and well-studied HLA-B-restricted CMV epitopes. Evidence of both CMV infection and a matching HLA type came from public TCR beta signatures. The study's findings and limits: Cumulated frequencies of public TCR beta families served to identify carriers of CMV plus the relevant HLA. The ex vivo response showed dominance by HLA-C-restricted CMV-specific TCR beta clonotypes.

TCRdb recomputed calls from the reads with MiXCR, one row per CDR3 protein. The sample shows roughly 920,000 distinct CDR3 sequences, approximately 32% of them seen only once. With respect to this clonotype: The antigen is not known.

This sample comprised cultured CD8+ T cells from PBMCs, obtained from culture after CMV antigen stimulation. This TCR was sampled from a human donor in good health (CMV status not recorded). Some clones in this sample may be carry-over from other donors' samples.

CDR3 DNA: TGTGCCAGCAGTTTGTGGGCCTCCTACAATGAGCAGTTCTTC. It encodes CASSLWASYNEQFF. V and J are TRBV28 and TRBJ2-1; D ambiguous. CDR3 size: 14 residues. Germline CDR1 is MDHEN and CDR2 is SYDVKM. V lost 3 bases, J lost 0 bases, and 6 bases lay in between.